This entry lists 15 T cell receptor beta chains sequenced from one sample in a study of cytomegalovirus exposure and HLA in healthy donors. Vbeta (60) and Jbeta (13) primers were used in the PCR. Data came from immunoSEQ multiplex PCR; TCRdb stores just in-frame clones and leaves some out. The sample records 110,000 to 150,000 clones, about 75% being singletons. Sequencing used PBMCs. The receptors stem from a woman in her twenties or thirties in good health and CMV-seronegative.

J is TRBJ2-3 and V is TRBV6-5; 8 bases match TRBD2. Trimming at V came to 8 bases and at J to 3 bases, leaving 7 bases not matched to a gene. This CDR3 is built from 14 residues. The germline V gene encodes CDR1 MNHEY and CDR2 SVGAGI. CDR3 DNA: TGTGCCAGCGTATCGGGGGGGGCGACAGATACGCAGTATTTT. Encoded protein: CASVSGGATDTQYF.

A few counts support this clone. The chain uses TRBV5-4 and TRBJ2-2, with 7 bases fitting TRBD1. The CDR3 is 16 amino acids. The ends lost 2 bases at V and 0 bases at J; junction bases unmatched: 4. From germline, CDR1 is SGHNT and CDR2 YYREEE (reference sequence). This CDR3 is CASSFEDRANTGELFF. CDR3 coding DNA: TGTGCCAGCAGCTTCGAAGACAGGGCGAACACCGGGGAGCTGTTTTTT.

The chain joins TRBV18 to TRBJ1-1; 7 bases agree with TRBD1. Trimming took 6 bases from V and 3 from J; bases not matched to a gene: 19. This CDR3 comprises 18 residues. Germline V lookup: CDR1 KGHSH, CDR2 LQKENI. CDR3 nucleotides: TGTGCCAGCTCTTACGCACAGGGGTCTCCGAATTTGTACACTGAAGCTTTCTTT. This encodes CASSYAQGSPNLYTEAFF.

The V gene is TRBV2, the J gene TRBJ2-3; 8 bases agree with TRBD1. J was trimmed by 2 bases and V by 0 bases; bases with no gene match: 13. The CDR3 loop spans 19 amino acids. Germline loops: CDR1 SNHLY, CDR2 FYNNEI. In nucleotides, the CDR3 is TGTGCCAGCAGTGAAGCGCCGGGGACAGGCTTGAGTGACACAGATACGCAGTATTTT. It codes for CASSEAPGTGLSDTDTQYF.

V gene TRBV5-1 combines with J gene TRBJ1-4; D is unresolved. The CDR3 is 14 amino acids. V was pared by 4 bases and J by 0 bases, with 7 bases between. Germline CDR1 is SGHRS and CDR2 is YFSETQ. The CDR3 sequence: CASSLDATNEKLFF. In DNA form, the CDR3 reads TGCGCCAGCAGCCTAGATGCAACTAATGAAAAACTGTTTTTT. The whole variable domain, filled in from reference TRBV5-1 and TRBJ1-4, reads KAGVTQTPRYLIKTRGQQVTLSCSPISGHRSVSWYQQTPGQGLQFLFEYFSETQRNKGNFPGRFSGRQFSNSRSEMNVSTLELGDSALYLCASSLDATNEKLFFGSGTQLSVL.

In DNA form, the CDR3 reads TGTGCCAGCAGCTCGGGACAGACCTATGGCTACACCTTC. Its translation: CASSSGQTYGYTF. The rearrangement links TRBV11-2 to TRBJ1-2; 7 bases are shared with TRBD1. This CDR3 comprises 13 residues. After removal of 4 bases from V and 4 bases from J, the junction contained 3 bases not matched to a gene. CDR1 and CDR2 from the germline V gene are SGHAT and FQNNGV.

Remarks on this clone: Other DNA sequences within the sample encode an identical CDR3. The V call is TRBV6-1, the J call TRBJ2-7; a possible D gene is TRBD1 (6 bases). Per the germline V gene, CDR1 is MNHNS and CDR2 is SASEGT. The ends were cut back, 3 bases at V and 1 base at J, with 10 bases in the middle. There are 14 residues in the CDR3. CDR3 amino acids: CASSETRGSYEQYF. For the CDR3, the DNA is TGTGCCAGCAGTGAGACCAGGGGTTCCTACGAGCAGTACTTC.

This clone appeared a few times. This chain connects TRBV6-4 to TRBJ1-1; 7 positions match TRBD1. V shed 3 bases, J shed 9 bases, and the junction held 4 bases outside the gene matches. Germline V CDR1 and CDR2: MRHNA, SNTAGT. The CDR3 consists of 12 residues. The CDR3 DNA sequence: TGTGCCAGCAGTGATAGACAGGGACAAGCTTTCTTT. This encodes CASSDRQGQAFF.

The chain couples TRBV2 to TRBJ2-5; 8 bases align to TRBD1. Per germline, CDR1 SNHLY and CDR2 FYNNEI. Trimming cost V 7 bases and J 5 bases; bases outside gene matches: 12. The CDR3 length is 15 residues. CDR3 loop: CASTPMAGGDETQYF. For the CDR3, the DNA is TGTGCCAGCACCCCCATGGCAGGGGGCGATGAGACCCAGTACTTC.

The V call is TRBV6-4, the J call TRBJ2-5, with TRBD2 matching over 13 bases. From germline, CDR1 is MRHNA and CDR2 SNTAGT. The length of the CDR3 is 15 residues. J lost 2 bases, V lost 3 bases, and 0 bases had no gene match. CDR3 protein: CASSELAGGQETQYF. In DNA, the CDR3 is TGTGCCAGCAGTGAACTAGCGGGGGGGCAAGAGACCCAGTACTTC.

This chain uses TRBV6-6 with TRBJ1-1; 7 bases are shared with TRBD1. This CDR3 has 13 residues. CDR1 is MNHNY and CDR2 is SVGAGI in the germline V gene (reference sequence). V gave up 6 bases and J gave up 7 bases; unmatched junction bases: 8. CDR3 sequence reads: CASRSRGTDEAFF. The CDR3 DNA sequence: TGTGCCAGCAGATCCCGCGGGACAGATGAAGCTTTCTTT.

V usage is TRBV19 and J usage is TRBJ1-1, with 8 bases that match TRBD1. The trim removed 2 bases at V and 4 bases at J, leaving 6 bases unmatched. Germline CDR1 reads LNHDA; CDR2 reads SQIVND (reference sequence). This CDR3 comprises 15 residues. The CDR3 spells CASSIPQQGGTEAFF. The CDR3, as DNA: TGTGCCAGTAGTATACCCCAACAGGGGGGCACTGAAGCTTTCTTT.

The V gene is TRBV5-1, the J gene TRBJ2-1; 11 nucleotides align to TRBD2. This CDR3 spans 15 amino acids. V was pared by 5 bases and J by 5 bases, with 6 bases of the junction left unmatched. Germline V gives CDR1 SGHRS, CDR2 YFSETQ. CDR3 sequence (DNA): TGCGCCAGCAGTCGACTAGCGGGGCAGAACAATGAGCAGTTCTTC. Translated: CASSRLAGQNNEQFF.

The CDR3 loop is CASSQVSVSGNTIYF. The DNA of the CDR3 is TGCGCCAGCAGCCAAGTTTCCGTATCTGGAAACACCATATATTTT. The rearrangement joins TRBV4-1 to TRBJ1-3; D call uncertain. The CDR3 sequence is 15 residues long. CDR1 MGHRA and CDR2 YSYEKL come from the germline V gene. V lost 1 base to trimming and J lost 1 base, with 8 bases between them.

The genes are TRBV19 and TRBJ2-1, with 7 bases fitting TRBD1. Trimming removed 2 bases from V and 6 bases from J; junction bases left unmatched: 7. This CDR3 is built from 15 residues. Germline V gene lookup returns CDR1 LNHDA and CDR2 SQIVND (reference sequence). DNA for the CDR3: TGTGCCAGTAGTATACGGGCAGGGGGTCCCAATGAGCAGTTCTTC. Amino acids: CASSIRAGGPNEQFF.